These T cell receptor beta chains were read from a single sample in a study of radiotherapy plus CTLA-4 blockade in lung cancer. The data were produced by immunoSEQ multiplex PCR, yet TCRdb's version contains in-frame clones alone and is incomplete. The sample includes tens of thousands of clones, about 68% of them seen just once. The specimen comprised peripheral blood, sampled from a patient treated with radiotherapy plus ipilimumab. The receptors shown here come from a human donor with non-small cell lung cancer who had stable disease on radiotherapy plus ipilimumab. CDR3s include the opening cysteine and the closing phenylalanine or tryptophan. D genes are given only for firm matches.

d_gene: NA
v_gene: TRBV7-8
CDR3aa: CASSLAVTAEAFF

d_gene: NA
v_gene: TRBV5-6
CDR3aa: CASSLLSRGSNYGYTF

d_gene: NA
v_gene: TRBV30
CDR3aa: CAWSGGGSNQPQHF

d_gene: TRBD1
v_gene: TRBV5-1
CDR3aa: CASSGLTGDYYGYTF

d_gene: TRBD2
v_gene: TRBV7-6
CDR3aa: CASSPALGPGLAGGSRRNEQFF

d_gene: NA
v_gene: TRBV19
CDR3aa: CASSSDPNEKLFF

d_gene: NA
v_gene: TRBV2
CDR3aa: CARDPHGVGETQYF

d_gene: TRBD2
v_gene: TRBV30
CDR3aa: CAWSVLLAGVNTQYF

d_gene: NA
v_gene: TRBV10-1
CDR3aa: CASSPGPYTEAFF

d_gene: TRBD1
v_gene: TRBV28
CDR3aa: CASSPRTGHPPLHF

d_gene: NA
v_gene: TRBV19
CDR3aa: CASSSSGTVQETQYF

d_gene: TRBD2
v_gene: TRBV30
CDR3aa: CAWSWGGTGELFF

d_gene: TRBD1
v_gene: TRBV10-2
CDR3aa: CASSAYRTGGTEAFF

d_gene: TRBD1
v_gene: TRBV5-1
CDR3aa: CASSHNPGTGVIPLHF

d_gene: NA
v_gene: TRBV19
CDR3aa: CASTTRQTEAFF

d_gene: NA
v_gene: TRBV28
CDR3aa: CASSFWGGCHF

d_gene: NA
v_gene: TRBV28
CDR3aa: CASSSTGHLQPQHF

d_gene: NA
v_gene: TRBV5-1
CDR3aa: CASSLGSYGTDTQYF

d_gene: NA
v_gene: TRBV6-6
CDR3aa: CASSAGNSGNTIYF

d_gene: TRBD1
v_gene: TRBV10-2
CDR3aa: CASNPDRGLTEAFF

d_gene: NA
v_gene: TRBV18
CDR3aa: CASSPLIGNTEAFF

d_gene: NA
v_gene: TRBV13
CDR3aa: CASSLASGDTEAFF

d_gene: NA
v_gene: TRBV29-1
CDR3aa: CSVEGPTDYGYTF

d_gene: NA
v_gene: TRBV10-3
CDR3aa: CAISESRLGLGTQYF

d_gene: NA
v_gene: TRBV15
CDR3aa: CATSRDRGTNEKLFF

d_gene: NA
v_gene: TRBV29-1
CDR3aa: CSVPGADEQYF

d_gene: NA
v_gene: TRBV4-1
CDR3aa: CASSQAGLSLDTQYF

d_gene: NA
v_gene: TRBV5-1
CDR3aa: CASSSLRDKNTGELFF

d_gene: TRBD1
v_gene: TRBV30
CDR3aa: CAWSPTGAGGYTF